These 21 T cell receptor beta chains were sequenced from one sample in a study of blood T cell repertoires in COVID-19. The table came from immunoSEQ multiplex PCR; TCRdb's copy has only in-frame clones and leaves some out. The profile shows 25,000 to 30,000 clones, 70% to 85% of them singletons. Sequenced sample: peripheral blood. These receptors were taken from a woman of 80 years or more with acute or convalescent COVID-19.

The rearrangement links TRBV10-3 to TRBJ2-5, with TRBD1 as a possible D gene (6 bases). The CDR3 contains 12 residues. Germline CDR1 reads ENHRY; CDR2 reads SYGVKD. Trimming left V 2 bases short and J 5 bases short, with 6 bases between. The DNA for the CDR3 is TGTGCCATCAGTGAGAGGGGGGAGACCCAGTACTTC. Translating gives CAISERGETQYF.

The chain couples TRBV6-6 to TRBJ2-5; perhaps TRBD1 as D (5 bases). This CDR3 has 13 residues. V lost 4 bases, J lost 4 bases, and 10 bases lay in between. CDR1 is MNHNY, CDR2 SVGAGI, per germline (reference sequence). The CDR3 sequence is CASSSRQTETQYF. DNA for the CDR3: TGTGCCAGCAGTTCTAGACAGACAGAGACCCAGTACTTC.

The CDR3 protein is CASGRGSDTQYF. DNA for the CDR3: TGTGCCAGCGGCAGGGGTTCAGATACGCAGTATTTT. The V gene is TRBV6-5, the J gene TRBJ2-3; D may be TRBD1 (6 bases). This CDR3 has 12 residues. V lost 8 bases, J lost 4 bases, and 10 bases lay in between. The V gene's germline CDR1 is MNHEY and CDR2 SVGAGI.

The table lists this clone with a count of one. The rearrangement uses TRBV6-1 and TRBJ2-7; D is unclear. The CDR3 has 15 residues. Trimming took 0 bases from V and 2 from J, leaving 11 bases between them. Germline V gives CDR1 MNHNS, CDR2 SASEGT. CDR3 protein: CASSEATVFPYEQYF. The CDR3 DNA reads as TGTGCCAGCAGTGAAGCAACAGTTTTCCCCTACGAGCAGTACTTC.

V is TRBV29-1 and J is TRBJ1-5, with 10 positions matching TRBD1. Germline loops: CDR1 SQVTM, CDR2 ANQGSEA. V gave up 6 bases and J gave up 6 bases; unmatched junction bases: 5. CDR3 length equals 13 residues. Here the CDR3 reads CSVRDRGGQPQHF. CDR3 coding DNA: TGCAGCGTAAGGGACAGGGGAGGTCAGCCCCAGCATTTT.

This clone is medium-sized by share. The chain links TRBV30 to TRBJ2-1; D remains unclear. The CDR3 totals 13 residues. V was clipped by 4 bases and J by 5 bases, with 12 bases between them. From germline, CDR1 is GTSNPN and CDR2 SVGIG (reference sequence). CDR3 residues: CAWTRPPNNEQFF. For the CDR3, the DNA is TGTGCCTGGACGAGGCCCCCTAACAATGAGCAGTTCTTC.

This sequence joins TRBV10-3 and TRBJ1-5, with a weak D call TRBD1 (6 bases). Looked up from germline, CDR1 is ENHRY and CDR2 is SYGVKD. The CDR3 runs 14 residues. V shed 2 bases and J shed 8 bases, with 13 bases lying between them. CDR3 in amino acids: CAISEAGEGEPQHF. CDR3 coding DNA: TGTGCCATCAGTGAGGCAGGGGAAGGGGAGCCCCAGCATTTT.

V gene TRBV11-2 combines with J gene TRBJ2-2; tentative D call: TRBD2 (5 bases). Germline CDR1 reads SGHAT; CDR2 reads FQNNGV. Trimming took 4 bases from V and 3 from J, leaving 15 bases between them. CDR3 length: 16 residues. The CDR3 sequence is CASSSVSGKYTGELFF. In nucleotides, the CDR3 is TGTGCCAGCAGCTCGGTTTCGGGGAAATACACCGGGGAGCTGTTTTTT.

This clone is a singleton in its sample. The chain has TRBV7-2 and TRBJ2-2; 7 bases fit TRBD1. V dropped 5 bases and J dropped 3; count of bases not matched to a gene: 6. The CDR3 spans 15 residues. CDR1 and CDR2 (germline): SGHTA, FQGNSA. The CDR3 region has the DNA TGTGCCAGCAGCAAAACAGGGGCGGACACCGGGGAGCTGTTTTTT. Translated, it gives CASSKTGADTGELFF.

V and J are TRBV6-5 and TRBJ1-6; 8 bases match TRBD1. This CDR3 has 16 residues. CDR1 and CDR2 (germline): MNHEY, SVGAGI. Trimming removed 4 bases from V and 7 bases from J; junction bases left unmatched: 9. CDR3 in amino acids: CASSSRQGRGNSPLHF. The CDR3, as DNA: TGTGCCAGCAGTTCCCGACAGGGGAGAGGCAATTCACCCCTCCACTTT.

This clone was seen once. CDR3 in DNA: TGTGCCAGCAGCTTATCCCTGACAGGGGAAGCTTTCTTT. Amino acid sequence: CASSLSLTGEAFF. The V gene is TRBV7-3, the J gene TRBJ1-1; 7 positions match TRBD1. The CDR3 extends over 13 amino acids. Germline V lookup: CDR1 SGHTA, CDR2 FQGTGA. J gave up 8 bases and V 2 bases, and 5 bases lay outside the gene matches.

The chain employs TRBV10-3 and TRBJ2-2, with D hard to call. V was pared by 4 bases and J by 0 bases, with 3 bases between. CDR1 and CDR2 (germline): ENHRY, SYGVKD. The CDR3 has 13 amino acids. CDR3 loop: CAISGPNTGELFF. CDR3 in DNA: TGTGCCATCAGTGGGCCGAACACCGGGGAGCTGTTTTTT.

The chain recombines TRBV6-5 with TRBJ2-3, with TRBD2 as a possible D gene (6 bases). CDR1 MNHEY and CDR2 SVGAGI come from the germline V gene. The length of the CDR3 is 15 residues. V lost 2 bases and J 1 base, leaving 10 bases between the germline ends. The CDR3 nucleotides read TGTGCCAGCAGTTACCACGCTAGCGGCACAGATACGCAGTATTTT. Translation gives CASSYHASGTDTQYF.

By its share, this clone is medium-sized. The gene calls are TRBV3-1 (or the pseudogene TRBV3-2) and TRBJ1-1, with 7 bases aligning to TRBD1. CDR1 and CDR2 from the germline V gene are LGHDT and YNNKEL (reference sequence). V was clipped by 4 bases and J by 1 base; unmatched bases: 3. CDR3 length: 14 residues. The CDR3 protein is CASSPRQGNTEAFF. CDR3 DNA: TGTGCCAGCAGCCCGCGACAGGGGAACACTGAAGCTTTCTTT.

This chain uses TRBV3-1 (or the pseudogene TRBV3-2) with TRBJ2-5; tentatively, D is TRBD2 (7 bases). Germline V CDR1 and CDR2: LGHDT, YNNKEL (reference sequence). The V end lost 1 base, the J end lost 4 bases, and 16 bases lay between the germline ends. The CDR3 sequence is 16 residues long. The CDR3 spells CASSQVSSGGGETQYF. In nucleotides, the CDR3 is TGTGCCAGCAGCCAAGTCTCGTCGGGGGGCGGAGAGACCCAGTACTTC.

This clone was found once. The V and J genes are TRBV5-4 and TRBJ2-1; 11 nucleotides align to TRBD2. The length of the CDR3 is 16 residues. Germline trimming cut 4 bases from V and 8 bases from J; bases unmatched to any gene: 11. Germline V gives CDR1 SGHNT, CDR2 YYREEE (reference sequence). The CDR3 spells CASSPPGLAGTDEQFF. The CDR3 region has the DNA TGTGCCAGCAGCCCCCCCGGACTAGCGGGCACGGATGAGCAGTTCTTC.

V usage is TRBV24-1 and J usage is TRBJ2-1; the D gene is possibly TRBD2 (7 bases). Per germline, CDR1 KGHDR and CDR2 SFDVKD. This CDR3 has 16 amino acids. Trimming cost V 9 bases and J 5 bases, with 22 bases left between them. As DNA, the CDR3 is TGTGCCACCGGTCGCACGGGGGGCTTAAGAAACAATGAGCAGTTCTTC. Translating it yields CATGRTGGLRNNEQFF.

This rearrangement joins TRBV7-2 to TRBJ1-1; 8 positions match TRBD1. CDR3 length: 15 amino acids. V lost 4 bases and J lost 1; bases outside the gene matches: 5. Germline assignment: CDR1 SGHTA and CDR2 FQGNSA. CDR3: CASSYTGTGNTEAFF. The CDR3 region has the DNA TGTGCCAGCAGCTATACCGGGACAGGGAACACTGAAGCTTTCTTT.

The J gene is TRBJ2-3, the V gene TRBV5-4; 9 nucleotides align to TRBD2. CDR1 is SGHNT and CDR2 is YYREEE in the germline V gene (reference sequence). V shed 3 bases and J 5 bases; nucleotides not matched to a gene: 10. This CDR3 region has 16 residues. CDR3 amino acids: CASSSSSGRSRDTQYF. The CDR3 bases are TGTGCCAGCAGCTCGAGTAGCGGGAGAAGTAGAGATACGCAGTATTTT. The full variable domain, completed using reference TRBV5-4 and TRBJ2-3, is ETGVTQSPTHLIKTRGQQVTLRCSSQSGHNTVSWYQQALGQGPQFIFQYYREEENGRGNFPPRFSGLQFPNYSSELNVNALELDDSALYLCASSSSSGRSRDTQYFGPGTRLTVL.

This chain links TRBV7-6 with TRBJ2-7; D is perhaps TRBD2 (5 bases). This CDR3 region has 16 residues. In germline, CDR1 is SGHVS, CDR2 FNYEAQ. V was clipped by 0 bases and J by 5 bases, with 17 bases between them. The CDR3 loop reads CASSLAAGPVNNEQYF. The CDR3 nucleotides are TGTGCCAGCAGCTTAGCGGCGGGTCCGGTGAACAACGAGCAGTACTTC.

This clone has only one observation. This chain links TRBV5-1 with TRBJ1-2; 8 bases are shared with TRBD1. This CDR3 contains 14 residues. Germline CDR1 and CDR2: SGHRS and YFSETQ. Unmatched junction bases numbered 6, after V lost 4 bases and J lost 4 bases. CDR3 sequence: CASSTGQGIYGYTF. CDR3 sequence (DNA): TGCGCCAGCAGCACCGGACAGGGCATCTATGGCTACACCTTC.